This TCR beta chain stems from a study of blood T cell repertoires in COVID-19. Clones were sequenced by immunoSEQ multiplex PCR, and TCRdb holds only the in-frame ones, with some missing. This table holds some 150,000 clones, roughly 73% found once. The J segment lost 5 bases and the V segment lost 5 bases, leaving 3 bases of the junction unmatched. CDR1 is LNHDA and CDR2 is SQIVND in the germline V gene (reference sequence). The CDR3 contains 15 residues. This sequence was found in a woman aged 45-59 years with active or convalescent COVID-19. This chain uses TRBV19 with TRBJ2-2; 12 positions agree with TRBD2. The specimen was peripheral blood. DNA of the CDR3: TGTGCCAGTAGTCCCGGGACTAGCGGGACCGGGGAGCTGTTTTTT. This translates into CASSPGTSGTGELFF.